This T cell receptor (beta chain) was captured in a study of identical twins. Among all donors, each was a healthy Caucasian. This clonotype was recorded a few times. The CDR3 consists of 14 residues. V lost 3 bases, J lost 2 bases, and 9 bases lay in between. Germline assignment: CDR1 MNHEY and CDR2 SMNVEV (reference sequence). One entry per CDR3 protein results from TCRdb running MiXCR on the 5' RACE reads. The repertoire holds 200,000 to 250,000 distinct CDR3 sequences, with 6% to 8.5% as singletons. These data were also filed under a second study, of yellow fever vaccine responses in identical twins.

This receptor was obtained from a woman in her late teens or twenties in good health. The chain combines TRBV27 with TRBJ2-3; tentative D call: TRBD2 (5 bases). Material: CD8+ T cells sorted from blood. CDR3 bases: TGTGCCAGCAGTTTTGAGGGATACACAGATACGCAGTATTTT. Its translation is CASSFEGYTDTQYF.